The clone carrying this T cell receptor (beta chain) was detected many times. Its antigen remains unidentified. In TCRdb, the RT-PCR reads were re-called with MiXCR into one record per CDR3 protein. The sample carries 650,000 to 800,000 distinct CDR3 sequences, around 14% recorded once. The CDR3 is 15 residues long. Germline lookup yields CDR1 SQVTM and CDR2 ANQGSEA. Deletions cut 0 bases from V and 5 bases from J, with 16 bases between. These data originate in a study of response to subunit inactivated influenza vaccine. Study-wide points: The authors suggested that every seasonal influenza vaccination recruits few new T cells.

The sequencing here drew on PBMCs from blood, taken about 14 days before vaccination. This chain connects TRBV29-1 to TRBJ2-5; D perhaps matches TRBD2 (5 bases). This receptor was taken from a man aged 45-65 years who received an inactivated influenza vaccine. This chain's CDR3 is CSVEDGSLLGETQYF. The CDR3 DNA reads TGCAGCGTTGAAGATGGGAGTCTCCTTGGGGAGACCCAGTACTTC.